This entry lists 22 T cell receptor beta chains sequenced from one sample in a study of blood T cell repertoires in COVID-19. Method: immunoSEQ multiplex PCR; TCRdb's copy keeps in-frame clones and lacks some. The sample yields under 350,000 clones, around nine tenths seen once. The source material was peripheral blood. The source of these receptors is a man aged 65 to 85 with acute or convalescent COVID-19.

The genes are TRBV11-2 and TRBJ2-5; 8 bases are shared with TRBD2. CDR1 and CDR2 (germline): SGHAT, FQNNGV. V trimming: 5 bases; J trimming: 5 bases; junction bases outside the gene matches: 7. The CDR3 sequence is 14 residues long. This CDR3 reads CASSIPGLEETQYF. CDR3 bases: TGTGCCAGCAGCATACCGGGACTAGAGGAGACCCAGTACTTC.

CDR3 sequence reads: CASSPPKGVADTQYF. The CDR3 nucleotides read TGTGCCAGCTCACCACCCAAGGGAGTCGCAGATACGCAGTATTTT. The gene calls are TRBV18 and TRBJ2-3; a possible D gene is TRBD2 (5 bases). V shed 0 bases and J shed 4 bases, with 11 bases lying between them. The CDR3 is made up of 15 amino acids. CDR1 KGHSH and CDR2 LQKENI come from the germline V gene.

The chain joins TRBV5-1 to TRBJ2-1; TRBD1 matches at 8 bases. The CDR3 length is 16 residues. V dropped 4 bases and J dropped 4; count of bases not matched to a gene: 10. The V gene's germline CDR1 is SGHRS and CDR2 YFSETQ. CDR3 nucleotide sequence: TGCGCCAGCAGCGTCGGACAGGGCCCCCCTTACAATGAGCAGTTCTTC. Its protein is CASSVGQGPPYNEQFF.

The chain is built from TRBV28 and TRBJ1-6, with D possibly TRBD1 on 5 matching bases. CDR1 is MDHEN and CDR2 is SYDVKM in the germline V gene. Trimming took off 8 bases at V and 8 bases at J, with 22 bases between the two ends. The CDR3 runs 16 residues. CDR3 bases: TGTGCCAGCCCCAGTAAGACAGCAAATTCGGATTCACCCCTCCACTTT. This gives the protein CASPSKTANSDSPLHF.

The CDR3 DNA follows: TGTGCCTGGACTGGCCAGTTAAATCAGCCCCAGCATTTT. Translating gives CAWTGQLNQPQHF. The genes are TRBV30 and TRBJ1-5; D remains ambiguous. Germline V gene data show CDR1 as GTSNPN and CDR2 as SVGIG (reference sequence). The V gene lost 4 bases and the J gene lost 4 bases, with 11 bases spanning the gap. This CDR3 region has 13 residues. The entire variable domain, with the rest obtained from reference TRBV30 and TRBJ1-5, is as follows: SQTIHQWPATLVQPVGSPLSLECTVEGTSNPNLYWYRQAAGRGLQLLFYSVGIGQISSEVPQNLSASRPQDRQFILSSKKLLLSDSGFYLCAWTGQLNQPQHFGDGTRLSIL.

The genes are TRBV7-2 and TRBJ1-1; perhaps TRBD1 as D (5 bases). Trimming left V 1 base short and J 3 bases short, with 18 bases between. CDR1 SGHTA and CDR2 FQGNSA come from the germline V gene. The CDR3 extends over 17 amino acids. CDR3 bases: TGTGCCAGCAGCTTAGTGGGGGAGGCGCACGACGACACTGAAGCTTTCTTT. Translated, it gives CASSLVGEAHDDTEAFF.

CDR3 nucleotides: TGTGCCAGCAGCCAACTTAGCTCTGGAAACACCATATATTTT. Translating it yields CASSQLSSGNTIYF. The genes are TRBV6-6 and TRBJ1-3; D remains ambiguous. The CDR3 consists of 14 residues. Germline values: CDR1 MNHNY, CDR2 SVGAGI (reference sequence). V lost 6 bases to trimming and J lost 0 bases, with 9 bases between them.

This chain connects TRBV5-4 to TRBJ2-5, with TRBD2 identical over 7 bases. CDR3 size: 16 residues. Germline-derived CDR1 and CDR2 are SGHNT and YYREEE (reference sequence). The junction had 13 bases not matched to a gene; V was cut back by 4 bases and J by 4 bases. The CDR3 nucleotides are TGTGCCAGCAGCAAGGCGGGGGAAACCTCGCGAGAGACCCAGTACTTC. Translating gives CASSKAGETSRETQYF.

The genes are TRBV19 and TRBJ1-5; 7 bases are a match to TRBD1. This CDR3 has 14 residues. The germline V gene has CDR1 LNHDA and CDR2 SQIVND (reference sequence). With V trimmed by 5 bases and J by 5 bases, 6 bases remained unmatched. The CDR3 nucleotides are TGTGCCAGTAGTGGGACAGCTTCCCATCAGCCCCAGCATTTT. It specifies CASSGTASHQPQHF. Full variable domain (outside the CDR3, taken from reference TRBV19 and TRBJ1-5): DGGITQSPKYLFRKEGQNVTLSCEQNLNHDAMYWYRQDPGQGLRLIYYSQIVNDFQKGDIAEGYSVSREKKESFPLTVTSAQKNPTAFYLCASSGTASHQPQHFGDGTRLSIL.

J is TRBJ2-1 and V is TRBV2, with 8 nucleotides matching TRBD1. CDR1 and CDR2 (germline): SNHLY, FYNNEI. CDR3 length: 15 residues. V lost 4 bases to trimming and J lost 6 bases; unmatched junction nucleotides: 8. CDR3 in amino acids: CASSADRGNFNEQFF. DNA of the CDR3: TGTGCCAGCAGTGCCGACAGGGGAAATTTCAATGAGCAGTTCTTC.

This chain joins TRBV9 and TRBJ2-2; unclear D gene. CDR1 SGDLS and CDR2 YYNGEE come from the germline V gene. This CDR3 has 16 amino acids. V lost 0 bases, J lost 1 base, and 10 bases lay in between. The CDR3 protein is CASSVGVGQNTGELFF. In nucleotides, the CDR3 is TGTGCCAGCAGCGTAGGAGTTGGGCAGAACACCGGGGAGCTGTTTTTT.

The J gene is TRBJ1-2, the V gene TRBV28, with a tentative D call TRBD1 (6 bases). In germline, CDR1 is MDHEN, CDR2 SYDVKM. The V gene lost 5 bases and the J gene lost 4 bases, with 8 bases spanning the gap. The CDR3 extends over 12 amino acids. This CDR3 reads CASSKGGYGYTF. Here the CDR3 DNA reads TGTGCCAGCAGTAAAGGGGGCTATGGCTACACCTTC.

The table lists this clone with a count of one. The chain recombines TRBV7-9 with TRBJ2-7, with TRBD2 identical over 7 bases. The ends lost 6 bases at V and 0 bases at J; junction bases unmatched: 5. This CDR3 region has 14 residues. The germline V gene has CDR1 SEHNR and CDR2 FQNEAQ (reference sequence). CDR3: CASSVSGHSYEQYF. CDR3 nucleotides: TGTGCCAGCAGTGTTAGCGGGCACTCCTACGAGCAGTACTTC.

CDR3 in amino acids: CASVDGGRWTETQYF. CDR3 bases: TGTGCCAGTGTTGACGGAGGTCGTTGGACAGAGACCCAGTACTTC. The chain combines TRBV6-5 with TRBJ2-5; D is possibly TRBD2 (5 bases). Germline V gene sequence: CDR1 MNHEY, CDR2 SVGAGI. V was shortened by 9 bases and J by 4 bases, with 21 bases between the two germline ends. The CDR3 totals 15 residues.

This chain links TRBV3-1 (or the pseudogene TRBV3-2) with TRBJ1-3, with D perhaps TRBD1 (5 bases). The CDR3 is 15 residues long. Trimming left V 1 base short and J 3 bases short, with 10 bases between. Germline loops: CDR1 LGHDT, CDR2 YNNKEL (reference sequence). The chain's CDR3 is CASSQAGFGGNTIYF. The CDR3 nucleotides are TGTGCCAGCAGCCAAGCAGGGTTCGGTGGAAACACCATATATTTT.

The rearrangement joins TRBV7-2 to TRBJ2-3; 7 bases fit TRBD2. The CDR3 runs 17 residues. Germline values: CDR1 SGHTA, CDR2 FQGNSA. Germline trimming cut 3 bases from V and 0 bases from J; bases unmatched to any gene: 9. CDR3: CASSFAPGTTSTDTQYF. The CDR3 DNA reads TGTGCCAGCAGCTTCGCCCCGGGGACTACAAGCACAGATACGCAGTATTTT.

The rearrangement uses TRBV4-2 and TRBJ1-6, with 7 nucleotides matching TRBD1. Losses at the gene ends were 1 base for V and 9 bases for J; bases not matched to a gene: 0. In germline, CDR1 is LGHNA, CDR2 YNFKEQ. The CDR3 is 13 amino acids. In nucleotides, the CDR3 is TGTGCCAGCAGCCAAGGGGACAGTTCACCCCTCCACTTT. Its translation is CASSQGDSSPLHF.

This sequence joins TRBV19 and TRBJ1-5; 9 nucleotides match TRBD1. Germline V gene lookup returns CDR1 LNHDA and CDR2 SQIVND (reference sequence). V dropped 6 bases and J dropped 5; count of bases not matched to a gene: 5. CDR3 length equals 14 residues. The CDR3 sequence: CASRAGTGYQPQHF. For the CDR3, the DNA is TGTGCCAGTAGGGCAGGGACAGGGTATCAGCCCCAGCATTTT. Together with reference TRBV19 and TRBJ1-5, the CDR3 gives the full variable domain: DGGITQSPKYLFRKEGQNVTLSCEQNLNHDAMYWYRQDPGQGLRLIYYSQIVNDFQKGDIAEGYSVSREKKESFPLTVTSAQKNPTAFYLCASRAGTGYQPQHFGDGTRLSIL.

The V gene is TRBV6-2 or TRBV6-3, the J gene TRBJ2-5, with 10 bases lining up with TRBD2. The CDR3 loop spans 18 amino acids. Looked up from germline, CDR1 is MNHEY and CDR2 is SVGEGT. The V gene end was trimmed by 0 bases and the J gene end by 5 bases; junction bases not matched to a gene: 12. The CDR3 is CASSYSSRAGGLSETQYF. The CDR3 coding sequence is TGTGCCAGCAGTTACTCCTCGCGAGCGGGGGGGCTTTCGGAGACCCAGTACTTC.

In its sample, this clone was seen once. The CDR3, as DNA: TGTGCCAGCAGTTTAACCACAGGGGACTCGAACACTGAAGCTTTCTTT. It codes for CASSLTTGDSNTEAFF. The gene calls are TRBV28 and TRBJ1-1, with 7 nucleotides matching TRBD1. The germline V gene encodes CDR1 MDHEN and CDR2 SYDVKM. Trimming cost V 2 bases and J 1 base; bases outside gene matches: 7. The CDR3 is 16 residues long.

For this clone: The same CDR3 can be traced to other DNA sequences in this sample. The rearrangement joins TRBV9 to TRBJ2-1; 13 bases map to TRBD2. The CDR3 spans 14 residues. CDR1 is SGDLS, CDR2 YYNGEE, per germline. J lost 7 bases, V lost 4 bases, and 2 bases had no gene match. The CDR3 region is CASSPGLAGNEQFF. CDR3 coding DNA: TGTGCCAGCAGCCCGGGACTAGCGGGGAATGAGCAGTTCTTC.

V and J are TRBV6-2 or TRBV6-3 and TRBJ2-6; 9 positions agree with TRBD1. V was clipped by 5 bases and J by 1 base; unmatched bases: 6. Germline V gives CDR1 MNHEY, CDR2 SVGEGT. This CDR3 is built from 17 residues. CDR3 region: CASSDRDRASGANVLTF. In DNA, the CDR3 is TGTGCCAGCAGTGACCGGGACAGGGCTTCTGGGGCCAACGTCCTGACTTTC.